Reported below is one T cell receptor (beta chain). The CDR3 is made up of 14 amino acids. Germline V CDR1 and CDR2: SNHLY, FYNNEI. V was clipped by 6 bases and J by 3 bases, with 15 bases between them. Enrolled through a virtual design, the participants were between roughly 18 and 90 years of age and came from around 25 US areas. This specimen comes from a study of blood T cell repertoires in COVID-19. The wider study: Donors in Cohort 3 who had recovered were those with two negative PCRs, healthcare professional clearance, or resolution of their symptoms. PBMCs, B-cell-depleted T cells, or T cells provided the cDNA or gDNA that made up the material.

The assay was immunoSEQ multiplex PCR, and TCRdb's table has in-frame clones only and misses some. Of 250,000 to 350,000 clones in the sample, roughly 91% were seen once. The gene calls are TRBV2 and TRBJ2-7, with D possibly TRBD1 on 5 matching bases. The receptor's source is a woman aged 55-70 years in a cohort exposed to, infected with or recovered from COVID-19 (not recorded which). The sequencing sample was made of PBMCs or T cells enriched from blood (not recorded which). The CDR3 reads CASSPPREIYEQYF. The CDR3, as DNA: TGTGCCAGCAGCCCTCCCAGGGAAATCTACGAGCAGTACTTC. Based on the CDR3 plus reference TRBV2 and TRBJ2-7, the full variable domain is EPEVTQTPSHQVTQMGQEVILRCVPISNHLYFYWYRQILGQKVEFLVSFYNNEISEKSEIFDDQFSVERPDGSNFTLKIRSTKLEDSAMYFCASSPPREIYEQYFGPGTRLTVT.